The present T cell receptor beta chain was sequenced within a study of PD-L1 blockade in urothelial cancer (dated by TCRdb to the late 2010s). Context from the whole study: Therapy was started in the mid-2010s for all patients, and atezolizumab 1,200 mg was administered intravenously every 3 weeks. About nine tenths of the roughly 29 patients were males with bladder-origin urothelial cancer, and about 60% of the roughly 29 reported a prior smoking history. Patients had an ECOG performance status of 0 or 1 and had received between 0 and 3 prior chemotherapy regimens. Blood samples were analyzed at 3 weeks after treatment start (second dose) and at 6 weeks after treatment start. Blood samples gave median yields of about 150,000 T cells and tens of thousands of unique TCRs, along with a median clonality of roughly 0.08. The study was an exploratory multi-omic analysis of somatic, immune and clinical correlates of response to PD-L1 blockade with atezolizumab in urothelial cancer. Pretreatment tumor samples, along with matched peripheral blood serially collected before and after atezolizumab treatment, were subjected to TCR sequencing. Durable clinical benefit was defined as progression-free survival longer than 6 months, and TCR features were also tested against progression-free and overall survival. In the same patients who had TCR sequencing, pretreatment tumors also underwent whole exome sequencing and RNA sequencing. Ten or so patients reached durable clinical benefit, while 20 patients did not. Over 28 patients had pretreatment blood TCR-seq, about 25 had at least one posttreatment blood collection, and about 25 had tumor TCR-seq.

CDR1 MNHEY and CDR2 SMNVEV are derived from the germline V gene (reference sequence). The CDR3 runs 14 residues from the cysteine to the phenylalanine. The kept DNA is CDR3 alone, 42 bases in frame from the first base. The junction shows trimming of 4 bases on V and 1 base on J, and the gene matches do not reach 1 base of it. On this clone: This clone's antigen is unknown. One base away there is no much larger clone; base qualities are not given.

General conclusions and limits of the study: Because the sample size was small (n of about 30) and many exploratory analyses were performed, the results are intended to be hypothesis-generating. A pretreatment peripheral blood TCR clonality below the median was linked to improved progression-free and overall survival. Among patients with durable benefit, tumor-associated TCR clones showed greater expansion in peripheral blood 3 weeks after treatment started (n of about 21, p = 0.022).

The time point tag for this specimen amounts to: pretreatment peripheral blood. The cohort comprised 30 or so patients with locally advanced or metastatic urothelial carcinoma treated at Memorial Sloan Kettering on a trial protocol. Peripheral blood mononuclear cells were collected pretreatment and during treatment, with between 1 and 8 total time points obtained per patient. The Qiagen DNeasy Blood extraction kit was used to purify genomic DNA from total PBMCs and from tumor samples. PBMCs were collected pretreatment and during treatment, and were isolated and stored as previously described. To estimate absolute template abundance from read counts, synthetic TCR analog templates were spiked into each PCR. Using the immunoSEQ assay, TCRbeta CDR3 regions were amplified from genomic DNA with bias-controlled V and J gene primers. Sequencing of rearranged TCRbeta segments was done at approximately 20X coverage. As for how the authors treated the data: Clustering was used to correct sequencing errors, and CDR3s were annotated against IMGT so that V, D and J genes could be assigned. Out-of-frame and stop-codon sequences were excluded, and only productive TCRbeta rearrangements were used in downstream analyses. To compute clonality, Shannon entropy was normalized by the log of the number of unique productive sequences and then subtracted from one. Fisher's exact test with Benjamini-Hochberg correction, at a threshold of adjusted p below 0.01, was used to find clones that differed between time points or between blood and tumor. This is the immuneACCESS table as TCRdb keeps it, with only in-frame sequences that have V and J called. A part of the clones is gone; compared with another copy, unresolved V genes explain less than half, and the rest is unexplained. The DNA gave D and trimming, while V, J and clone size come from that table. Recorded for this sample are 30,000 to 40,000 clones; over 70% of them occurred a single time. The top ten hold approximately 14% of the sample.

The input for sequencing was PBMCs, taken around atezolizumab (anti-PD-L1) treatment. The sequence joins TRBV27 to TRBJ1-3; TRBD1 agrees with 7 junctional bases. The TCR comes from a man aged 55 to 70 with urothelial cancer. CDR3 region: CASSSQGSGNTIYF. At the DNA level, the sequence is TGTGCCAGCAGTTCACAGGGGTCTGGAAACACCATATATTTT.